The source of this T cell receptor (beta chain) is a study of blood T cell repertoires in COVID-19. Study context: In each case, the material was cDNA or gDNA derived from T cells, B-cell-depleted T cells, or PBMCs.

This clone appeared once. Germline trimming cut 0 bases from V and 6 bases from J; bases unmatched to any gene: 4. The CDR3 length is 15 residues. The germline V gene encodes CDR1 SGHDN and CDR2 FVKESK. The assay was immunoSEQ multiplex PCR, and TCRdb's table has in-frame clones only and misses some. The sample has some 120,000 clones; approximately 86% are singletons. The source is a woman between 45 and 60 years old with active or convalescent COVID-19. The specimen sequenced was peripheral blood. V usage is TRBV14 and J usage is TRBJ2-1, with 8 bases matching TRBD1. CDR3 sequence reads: CASSQDQGASNEQFF. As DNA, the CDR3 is TGTGCCAGCAGCCAAGACCAGGGGGCCTCCAATGAGCAGTTCTTC.